The 18 T cell receptor beta chains below were found in one sample sequenced in a study of blood T cell repertoires in COVID-19. Sequenced by immunoSEQ multiplex PCR; TCRdb stores in-frame clones only, minus some. The table shows about 170,000 clones, with about 88% occurring only once. The sequencing sample was made of peripheral blood. These receptors all come from a man aged 60 to 75 with COVID-19, enrolled during active disease.

The J gene is TRBJ2-1, the V gene TRBV19, with TRBD2 matching 9 bases. Germline V CDR1 and CDR2: LNHDA, SQIVND (reference sequence). The length of the CDR3 is 18 residues. The V segment lost 5 bases and the J segment 2 bases; nucleotides outside the gene matches: 13. The CDR3 DNA follows: TGTGCCAGTAGTCAATTCACCCGAGCGGGAGGTGCCTACAATGAGCAGTTCTTC. It is translated as CASSQFTRAGGAYNEQFF.

This chain uses TRBV6-2 or TRBV6-3 with TRBJ2-7; a weak D match, TRBD2 (6 bases). Between the trimmed V and J ends, which lost 0 bases and 5 bases, there was a span of 17 bases. This CDR3 contains 16 residues. Germline assignment: CDR1 MNHEY and CDR2 SVGEGT. The CDR3 is CASSYSTGGKRDEQYF. The CDR3 region has the DNA TGTGCCAGCAGTTACTCGACTGGGGGGAAGCGGGACGAGCAGTACTTC.

V and J are TRBV19 and TRBJ2-1; 8 bases are shared with TRBD1. Losses at the gene ends were 4 bases for V and 16 bases for J; bases not matched to a gene: 12. CDR1 and CDR2 from the germline V gene are LNHDA and SQIVND (reference sequence). This CDR3 is 13 amino acids long. The CDR3 here is CASSTDRGNIRFF. In DNA form, the CDR3 reads TGTGCCAGTAGTACAGACAGGGGTAACATTCGTTTCTTC.

The chain uses TRBV4-2 and TRBJ2-1; 7 positions match TRBD2. Germline V lookup: CDR1 LGHNA, CDR2 YNFKEQ. The CDR3 sequence is 18 residues long. The trim removed 1 base at V and 9 bases at J, leaving 18 bases unmatched. The CDR3 DNA follows: TGTGCCAGCAGCCAAGTTGGGGGGAGGGCCGTGGTTCATAGTGAGCAGTTCTTC. Its translation is CASSQVGGRAVVHSEQFF.

The V and J genes are TRBV30 and TRBJ1-5; a possible D gene is TRBD1 (5 bases). Germline V gene lookup returns CDR1 GTSNPN and CDR2 SVGIG (reference sequence). The CDR3 sequence is 16 residues long. The V gene lost 0 bases and the J gene lost 2 bases, with 14 bases spanning the gap. CDR3 bases: TGTGCCTGGAGTGTATTGGGGAGGGGAGGCAATCAGCCCCAGCATTTT. Its translation: CAWSVLGRGGNQPQHF. The variable domain in full, with the rest retrieved from reference TRBV30 and TRBJ1-5, is SQTIHQWPATLVQPVGSPLSLECTVEGTSNPNLYWYRQAAGRGLQLLFYSVGIGQISSEVPQNLSASRPQDRQFILSSKKLLLSDSGFYLCAWSVLGRGGNQPQHFGDGTRLSIL.

The chain uses TRBV19 and TRBJ1-4; TRBD1 is a possible D gene (6 bases). This CDR3 spans 13 amino acids. Trimming took 3 bases from V and 8 from J, leaving 10 bases between them. Germline CDR1 LNHDA, CDR2 SQIVND (reference sequence). The CDR3 bases are TGTGCCAGTAGTATGGGGGCGGTAGAAAAACTGTTTTTT. Its translation: CASSMGAVEKLFF.

This rearrangement joins TRBV15 to TRBJ2-5, with TRBD2 matching 7 bases. Germline V gives CDR1 LNHNV, CDR2 YYDKDF (reference sequence). V shed 3 bases, J shed 2 bases, and the junction held 15 bases outside the gene matches. CDR3 length: 18 amino acids. CDR3 amino acids: CATSSRSVSGALQETQYF. The CDR3 nucleotides read TGTGCCACCAGCAGCCGGTCGGTGAGCGGGGCACTACAAGAGACCCAGTACTTC.

The chain couples TRBV10-1 to TRBJ1-2, with D possibly being TRBD1 (5 bases). This CDR3 comprises 15 residues. Germline CDR1 WNHNN, CDR2 SYGVQD (reference sequence). V was trimmed by 9 bases and J by 2 bases, leaving 19 bases between them. Here the CDR3 reads CASPGVPDKNYGYTF. The CDR3 region has the DNA TGCGCCAGTCCTGGCGTCCCGGACAAGAACTATGGCTACACCTTC.

The chain links TRBV28 to TRBJ1-5; D is perhaps TRBD1 (5 bases). Per germline, CDR1 MDHEN and CDR2 SYDVKM. The germline V and J ends were trimmed by 8 bases and 6 bases, with 20 bases remaining between them. The CDR3 sequence is 15 residues long. CDR3 sequence (DNA): TGTGCCAGCTACCCGGCGGGGGTCGTCGGTCAGCCCCAGCATTTT. Translated, it gives CASYPAGVVGQPQHF.

This chain joins TRBV14 and TRBJ1-5; TRBD1 is a possible D gene (5 bases). CDR3 length: 16 residues. With 5 bases removed from V and 0 bases from J, the gap between germline ends came to 14 bases. Germline CDR1 is SGHDN and CDR2 is FVKESK. The chain's CDR3 is CASSLRQPYSNQPQHF. CDR3 nucleotides: TGTGCCAGCAGCTTACGACAGCCTTATAGCAATCAGCCCCAGCATTTT. The whole variable domain, filled in from reference TRBV14 and TRBJ1-5, reads EAGVTQFPSHSVIEKGQTVTLRCDPISGHDNLYWYRRVMGKEIKFLLHFVKESKQDESGMPNNRFLAERTGGTYSTLKVQPAELEDSGVYFCASSLRQPYSNQPQHFGDGTRLSIL.

The chain links TRBV19 to TRBJ2-2; D remains ambiguous. Germline V gene data show CDR1 as LNHDA and CDR2 as SQIVND (reference sequence). Between the trimmed V and J ends, which lost 6 bases and 0 bases, there was a span of 8 bases. The CDR3 has 14 residues. CDR3 protein: CASRNIANTGELFF. The CDR3 DNA reads TGTGCCAGTAGGAACATCGCGAACACCGGGGAGCTGTTTTTT.

This clone was detected a few times. V usage is TRBV2 and J usage is TRBJ2-2; D is possibly TRBD2 (6 bases). The CDR3 is made up of 13 amino acids. In germline, CDR1 is SNHLY, CDR2 FYNNEI. With 7 bases removed from V and 6 bases from J, the gap between germline ends came to 12 bases. The CDR3 here is CASNFGSPGELFF. For the CDR3, the DNA is TGTGCCAGCAACTTCGGGAGCCCCGGGGAGCTGTTTTTT.

This chain links TRBV7-9 with TRBJ1-1; no reliable D call. The CDR3 sequence is 15 residues long. The V gene's germline CDR1 is SEHNR and CDR2 FQNEAQ (reference sequence). Trimming cost V 4 bases and J 4 bases, with 16 bases left between them. This chain's CDR3 is CASSSPRWAGTEAFF. The CDR3 DNA is TGTGCCAGCAGCTCTCCCCGGTGGGCGGGCACTGAAGCTTTCTTT.

The gene calls are TRBV28 and TRBJ1-5; 9 bases map to TRBD1. From germline, CDR1 is MDHEN and CDR2 SYDVKM. The CDR3 length is 15 residues. V lost 5 bases to trimming and J lost 6 bases; unmatched junction nucleotides: 8. The CDR3 loop is CASSSQTGGVQPQHF. CDR3 DNA: TGTGCCAGCAGTAGCCAGACAGGGGGGGTTCAGCCCCAGCATTTT. Filled out from reference TRBV28 and TRBJ1-5, the complete variable domain reads DVKVTQSSRYLVKRTGEKVFLECVQDMDHENMFWYRQDPGLGLRLIYFSYDVKMKEKGDIPEGYSVSREKKERFSLILESASTNQTSMYLCASSSQTGGVQPQHFGDGTRLSIL.

In its sample, this clone was seen once. The chain combines TRBV30 with TRBJ1-3; 9 bases are a match to TRBD1. The length of the CDR3 is 16 residues. After removal of 3 bases from V and 0 bases from J, the junction contained 6 bases not matched to a gene. Germline lookup yields CDR1 GTSNPN and CDR2 SVGIG (reference sequence). CDR3 residues: CAWRLPTGGSGNTIYF. The CDR3 DNA reads TGTGCCTGGAGACTACCGACAGGGGGCTCTGGAAACACCATATATTTT.

This chain links TRBV5-1 with TRBJ1-4; a possible D gene is TRBD1 (5 bases). The V end lost 3 bases, the J end lost 7 bases, and 13 bases lay between the germline ends. CDR1 and CDR2 from the germline V gene are SGHRS and YFSETQ. This CDR3 comprises 14 residues. Here the CDR3 DNA reads TGCGCCAGCAGCTCACTGGGCAGGGTTGAAAAACTGTTTTTT. As protein: CASSSLGRVEKLFF.

The chain recombines TRBV28 with TRBJ1-5, with TRBD1 as a possible D gene (5 bases). Trimming stripped 7 bases from V and 0 bases from J, with 19 bases between. This CDR3 comprises 17 residues. The germline gives CDR1 MDHEN, CDR2 SYDVKM. The CDR3 region has the DNA TGTGCCAGCACCAATCCCGGGAGGGGCTATAGCAATCAGCCCCAGCATTTT. It yields the protein CASTNPGRGYSNQPQHF.

J is TRBJ1-1 and V is TRBV5-1, with 9 bases that match TRBD1. This CDR3 has 13 residues. The germline V gene has CDR1 SGHRS and CDR2 YFSETQ. Trimming at V came to 5 bases and at J to 5 bases, leaving 4 bases not matched to a gene. The CDR3 reads CASRGQGGTEAFF. Written as DNA, the CDR3 is TGCGCCAGCAGGGGACAGGGAGGGACTGAAGCTTTCTTT.